The 13 T cell receptor beta chains given below trace back to one sample, sequenced in a study of T cell clones after liver transplantation. Clones were sequenced by immunoSEQ multiplex PCR, and TCRdb holds only the in-frame ones, with some missing. The table records about 72,000 clones, roughly 90% of them present only once. The sequences come from CD4+ T cells from blood, collected before liver transplant. These receptors all come from a human donor who received a liver transplant.

The chain is built from TRBV28 and TRBJ2-5; 8 nucleotides align to TRBD1. The germline CDR1 and CDR2 sequences are MDHEN and SYDVKM. The CDR3 sequence is 12 residues long. V lost 6 bases to trimming and J lost 9 bases; unmatched junction nucleotides: 6. The CDR3: CASSTGGDAQYF. CDR3 DNA sequence: TGTGCCAGCAGCACAGGGGGAGATGCCCAGTACTTC.

The chain uses TRBV6-1 and TRBJ2-5; D not resolved. This CDR3 has 13 residues. V was pared by 5 bases and J by 2 bases, with 9 bases between. CDR1 is MNHNS, CDR2 SASEGT, per germline. The CDR3 coding sequence is TGTGCCAGCAGTAGGACGGATCAAGAGACCCAGTACTTC. Its protein product is CASSRTDQETQYF.

V and J are TRBV21-1 and TRBJ2-1. TRBV21-1 is reported as a pseudogene. The CDR3 spans 18 residues. The CDR3 coding sequence is TGTGCCAGCAGCAAAGCTGTCCTAAGGCGGGACAACTACAATGAGCAGTTCTTC. This codes for CASSKAVLRRDNYNEQFF.

The chain carries TRBV6-5 and TRBJ2-1; D is perhaps TRBD2 (6 bases). This CDR3 is 14 amino acids long. Trimming took off 11 bases at V and 5 bases at J, with 19 bases between the two ends. CDR1 is MNHEY, CDR2 SVGAGI, per germline. CDR3 DNA sequence: TGTGCCGCCCAATCCGGGGGAGGCGACAATGAGCAGTTCTTC. It specifies CAAQSGGGDNEQFF.

This clone was seen a single time. The chain recombines TRBV14 with TRBJ2-3; no reliable D call. V lost 3 bases and J 2 bases, leaving 0 bases between the germline ends. The germline gives CDR1 SGHDN, CDR2 FVKESK. This CDR3 has 11 amino acids. CDR3 DNA sequence: TGTGCCAGCAGCCACACAGATACGCAGTATTTT. Its translation: CASSHTDTQYF.

The chain couples TRBV11-3 to TRBJ1-2; no clear D. CDR1 and CDR2 (germline): SGHNT, YENEEA. This CDR3 is 15 amino acids long. Trimming stripped 2 bases from V and 3 bases from J, with 13 bases between. CDR3 sequence reads: CASSLSLTLDYGYTF. CDR3 sequence (DNA): TGTGCCAGCAGCTTAAGCCTGACCCTGGACTATGGCTACACCTTC.

This clone was observed once. The chain links TRBV9 to TRBJ1-4; the D is unclear. The CDR3 loop spans 14 amino acids. Per the germline V gene, CDR1 is SGDLS and CDR2 is YYNGEE. Between the trimmed V and J ends, which lost 3 bases and 1 base, there was a span of 7 bases. The CDR3: CASSEGLTNEKLFF. As DNA, the CDR3 is TGTGCCAGCAGCGAAGGGTTAACTAATGAAAAACTGTTTTTT.

The chain joins TRBV15 to TRBJ2-5, with D unresolved. V was clipped by 2 bases and J by 5 bases, with 9 bases between them. Germline V gene data show CDR1 as LNHNV and CDR2 as YYDKDF (reference sequence). The CDR3 contains 13 residues. The CDR3 DNA is TGTGCCACCAGCAGATCAAGGACGGAGACCCAGTACTTC. Its protein product is CATSRSRTETQYF.

V and J are TRBV11-3 and TRBJ2-7; 9 positions match TRBD1. The J segment lost 5 bases and the V segment lost 5 bases, leaving 16 bases of the junction unmatched. The CDR3 sequence is 17 residues long. The germline CDR1 and CDR2 sequences are SGHNT and YENEEA. The chain's CDR3 is CASSPPISDRGIDEQYF. DNA for the CDR3: TGTGCCAGCAGCCCACCGATATCAGACAGGGGGATCGACGAGCAGTACTTC.

The CDR3 DNA follows: TGTGCCACTCCAAGAAACTATGGCTACACCTTC. Its translation is CATPRNYGYTF. This rearrangement joins TRBV7-9 to TRBJ1-2; D not certain. CDR1 is SEHNR and CDR2 is FQNEAQ in the germline V gene (reference sequence). The CDR3 length is 11 residues. The V end lost 10 bases, the J end lost 2 bases, and 8 bases lay between the germline ends.

The genes are TRBV13 and TRBJ2-7; 8 bases match TRBD1. CDR1 PRHDT and CDR2 FYEKMQ come from the germline V gene (reference sequence). The V gene end was trimmed by 6 bases and the J gene end by 2 bases; junction bases not matched to a gene: 6. The CDR3 runs to 14 residues. The CDR3 region is CASREQGVAYEQYF. CDR3 nucleotide sequence: TGTGCCAGCAGGGAACAGGGGGTGGCCTACGAGCAGTACTTC. Using reference TRBV13 and TRBJ2-7 for the parts outside the CDR3, the full variable domain is AAGVIQSPRHLIKEKRETATLKCYPIPRHDTVYWYQQGPGQDPQFLISFYEKMQSDKGSIPDRFSAQQFSDYHSELNMSSLELGDSALYFCASREQGVAYEQYFGPGTRLTVT.

The chain couples TRBV18 to TRBJ1-2, with 8 bases identical to TRBD1. CDR1 and CDR2 from the germline V gene are KGHSH and LQKENI. This CDR3 region has 17 residues. The ends lost 3 bases at V and 4 bases at J; junction bases unmatched: 13. CDR3 DNA: TGTGCCAGCTCACCGATCGGCGAGACAGGGGCCTTCTATGGCTACACCTTC. Its protein product is CASSPIGETGAFYGYTF.

This clone was observed once. The chain joins TRBV18 to TRBJ2-5, with D unclear. V lost 3 bases, J lost 2 bases, and 4 bases lay in between. Germline assignment: CDR1 KGHSH and CDR2 LQKENI. The CDR3 totals 12 residues. The chain's CDR3 is CASSPSQETQYF. The CDR3 coding sequence is TGTGCCAGCTCACCTTCTCAAGAGACCCAGTACTTC.